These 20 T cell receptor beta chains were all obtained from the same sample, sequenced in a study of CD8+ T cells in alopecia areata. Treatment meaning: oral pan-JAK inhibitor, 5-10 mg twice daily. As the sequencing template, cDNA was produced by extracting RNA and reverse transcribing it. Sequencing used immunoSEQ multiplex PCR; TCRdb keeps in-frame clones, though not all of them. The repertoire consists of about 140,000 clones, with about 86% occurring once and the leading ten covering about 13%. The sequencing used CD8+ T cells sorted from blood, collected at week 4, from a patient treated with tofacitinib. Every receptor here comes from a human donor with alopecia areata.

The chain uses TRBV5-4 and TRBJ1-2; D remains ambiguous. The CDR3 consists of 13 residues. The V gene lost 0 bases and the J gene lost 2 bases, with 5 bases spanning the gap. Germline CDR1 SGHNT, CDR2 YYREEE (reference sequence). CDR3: CASSLAGNYGYTF. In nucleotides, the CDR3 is TGTGCCAGCAGCTTGGCGGGGAACTATGGCTACACCTTC.

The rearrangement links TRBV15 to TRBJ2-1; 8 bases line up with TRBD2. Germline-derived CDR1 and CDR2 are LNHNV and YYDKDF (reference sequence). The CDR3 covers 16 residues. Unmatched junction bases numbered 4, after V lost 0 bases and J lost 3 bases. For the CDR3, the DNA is TGTGCCACCAGCAGAGATGAAAGCGGGAGCTACAATGAGCAGTTCTTC. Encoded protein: CATSRDESGSYNEQFF.

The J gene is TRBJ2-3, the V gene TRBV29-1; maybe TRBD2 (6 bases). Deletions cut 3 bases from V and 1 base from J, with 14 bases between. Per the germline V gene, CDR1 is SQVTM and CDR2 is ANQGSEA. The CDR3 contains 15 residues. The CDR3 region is CSVEIRGGGTDTQYF. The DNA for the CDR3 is TGCAGCGTTGAGATCCGGGGCGGGGGCACAGATACGCAGTATTTT.

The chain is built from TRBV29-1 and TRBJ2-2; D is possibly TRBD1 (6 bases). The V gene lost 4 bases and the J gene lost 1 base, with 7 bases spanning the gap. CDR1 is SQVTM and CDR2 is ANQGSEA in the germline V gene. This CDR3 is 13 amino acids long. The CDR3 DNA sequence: TGCAGCGTTGGACAGGTGAACACCGGGGAGCTGTTTTTT. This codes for CSVGQVNTGELFF.

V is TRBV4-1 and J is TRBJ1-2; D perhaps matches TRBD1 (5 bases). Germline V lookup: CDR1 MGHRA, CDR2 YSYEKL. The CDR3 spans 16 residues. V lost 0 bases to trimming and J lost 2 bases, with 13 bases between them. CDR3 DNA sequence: TGCGCCAGCAGCCAAGAACCTCAGGGAATAAACTATGGCTACACCTTC. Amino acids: CASSQEPQGINYGYTF.

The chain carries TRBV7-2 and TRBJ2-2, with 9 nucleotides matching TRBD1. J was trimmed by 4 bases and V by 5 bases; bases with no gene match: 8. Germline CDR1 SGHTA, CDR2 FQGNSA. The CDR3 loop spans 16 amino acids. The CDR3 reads CASSPTGGAGTGELFF. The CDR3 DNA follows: TGTGCCAGCAGCCCCACAGGGGGCGCGGGCACCGGGGAGCTGTTTTTT.

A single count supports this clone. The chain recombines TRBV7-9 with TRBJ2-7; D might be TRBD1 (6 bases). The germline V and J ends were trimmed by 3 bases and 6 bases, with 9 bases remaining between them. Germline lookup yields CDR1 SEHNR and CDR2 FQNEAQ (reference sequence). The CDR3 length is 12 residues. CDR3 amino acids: CASSFQGSEQYF. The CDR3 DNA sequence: TGTGCCAGCAGCTTTCAGGGGAGCGAGCAGTACTTC. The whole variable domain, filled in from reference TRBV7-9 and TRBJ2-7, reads DTGVSQNPRHKITKRGQNVTFRCDPISEHNRLYWYRQTLGQGPEFLTYFQNEAQLEKSRLLSDRFSAERPKGSFSTLEIQRTEQGDSAMYLCASSFQGSEQYFGPGTRLTVT.

The chain's CDR3 is CASSPAGLVLEQYF. The CDR3 coding sequence is TGTGCCAGCAGCCCCGCGGGACTAGTGTTAGAGCAGTACTTC. This chain links TRBV11-2 with TRBJ2-7; 8 nucleotides match TRBD2. The V segment lost 5 bases and the J segment 7 bases; nucleotides outside the gene matches: 10. CDR1 SGHAT and CDR2 FQNNGV come from the germline V gene. The CDR3 consists of 14 residues.

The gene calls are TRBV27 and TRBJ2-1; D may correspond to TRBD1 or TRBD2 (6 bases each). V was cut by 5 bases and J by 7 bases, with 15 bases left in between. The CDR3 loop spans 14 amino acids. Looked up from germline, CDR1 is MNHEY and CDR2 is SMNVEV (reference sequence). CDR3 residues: CASSDAGQQNEQFF. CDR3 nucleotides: TGTGCCAGCAGTGATGCGGGACAACAAAATGAGCAGTTCTTC.

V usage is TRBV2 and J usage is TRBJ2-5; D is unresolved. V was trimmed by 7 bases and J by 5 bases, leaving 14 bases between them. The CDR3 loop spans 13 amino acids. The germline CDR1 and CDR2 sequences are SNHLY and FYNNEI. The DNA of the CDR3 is TGTGCCAGCATCTTTAAGGGTGGGGAGACCCAGTACTTC. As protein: CASIFKGGETQYF. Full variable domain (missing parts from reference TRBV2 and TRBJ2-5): EPEVTQTPSHQVTQMGQEVILRCVPISNHLYFYWYRQILGQKVEFLVSFYNNEISEKSEIFDDQFSVERPDGSNFTLKIRSTKLEDSAMYFCASIFKGGETQYFGPGTRLLVL.

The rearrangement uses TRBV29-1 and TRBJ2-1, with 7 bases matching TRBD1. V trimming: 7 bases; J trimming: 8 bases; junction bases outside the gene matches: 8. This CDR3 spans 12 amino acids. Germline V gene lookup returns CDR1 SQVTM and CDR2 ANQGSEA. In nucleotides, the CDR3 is TGCAGCGAGATGACAGGGATCGATGAGCAGTTCTTC. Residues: CSEMTGIDEQFF.

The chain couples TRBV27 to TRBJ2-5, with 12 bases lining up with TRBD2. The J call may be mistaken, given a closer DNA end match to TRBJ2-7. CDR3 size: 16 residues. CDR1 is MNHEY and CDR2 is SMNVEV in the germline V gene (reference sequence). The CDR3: CASRSGLAGYYYEQYF. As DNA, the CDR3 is TGTGCCAGCCGTTCAGGACTAGCGGGGTACTACTACGAGCAGTACTTC.

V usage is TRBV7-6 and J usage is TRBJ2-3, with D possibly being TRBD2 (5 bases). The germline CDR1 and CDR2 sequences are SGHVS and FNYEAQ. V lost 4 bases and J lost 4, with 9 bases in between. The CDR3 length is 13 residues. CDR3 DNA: TGTGCCAGCAGCTATGAGGGTGCAGATACGCAGTATTTT. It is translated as CASSYEGADTQYF. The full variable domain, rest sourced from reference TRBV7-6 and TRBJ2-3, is GAGVSQSPRYKVTKRGQDVALRCDPISGHVSLYWYRQALGQGPEFLTYFNYEAQQDKSGLPNDRFSAERPEGSISTLTIQRTEQRDSAMYRCASSYEGADTQYFGPGTRLTVL.

CDR3 DNA: TGCGCCAGCAGCTTGTATTACCAGGGAGACACAGATACGCAGTATTTT. Protein sequence: CASSLYYQGDTDTQYF. The chain joins TRBV5-1 to TRBJ2-3, with D perhaps matching TRBD1 or TRBD2 (5 bases each). The CDR3 has 16 residues. Per the germline V gene, CDR1 is SGHRS and CDR2 is YFSETQ. V was pared by 1 base and J by 2 bases, with 14 bases between.

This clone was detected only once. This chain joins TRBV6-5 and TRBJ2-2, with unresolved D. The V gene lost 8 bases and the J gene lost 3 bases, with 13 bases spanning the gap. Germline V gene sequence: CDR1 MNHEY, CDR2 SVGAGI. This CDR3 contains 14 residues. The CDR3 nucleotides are TGTGCCAGCTGCTACGTAGAGGACACCGGGGAGCTGTTTTTT. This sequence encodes CASCYVEDTGELFF.

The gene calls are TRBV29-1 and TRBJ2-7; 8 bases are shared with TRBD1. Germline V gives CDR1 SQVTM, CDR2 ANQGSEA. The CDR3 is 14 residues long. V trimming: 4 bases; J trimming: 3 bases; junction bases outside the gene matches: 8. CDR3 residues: CSVVGIDRGYEQYF. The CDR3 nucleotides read TGCAGCGTTGTTGGTATCGACAGGGGCTACGAGCAGTACTTC.

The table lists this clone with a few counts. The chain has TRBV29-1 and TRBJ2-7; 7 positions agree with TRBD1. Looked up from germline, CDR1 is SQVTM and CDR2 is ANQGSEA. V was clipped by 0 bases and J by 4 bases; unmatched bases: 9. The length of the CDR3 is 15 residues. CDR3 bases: TGCAGCGTTGAAGATTCCCGACAGGGTGTGTACGAGCAGTACTTC. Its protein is CSVEDSRQGVYEQYF.

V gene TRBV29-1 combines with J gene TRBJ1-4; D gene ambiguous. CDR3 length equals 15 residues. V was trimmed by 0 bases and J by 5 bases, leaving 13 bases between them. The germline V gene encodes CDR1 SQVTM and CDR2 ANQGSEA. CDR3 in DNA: TGCAGCGTTGAAGATCCGACCTCGGTCAATGAAAAACTGTTTTTT. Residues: CSVEDPTSVNEKLFF.

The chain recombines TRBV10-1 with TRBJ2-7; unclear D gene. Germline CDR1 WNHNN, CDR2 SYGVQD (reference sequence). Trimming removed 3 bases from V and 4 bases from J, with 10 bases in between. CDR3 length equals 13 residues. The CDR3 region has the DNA TGCGCCAGCAGTGAAGGGTTAACTTACGAGCAGTACTTC. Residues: CASSEGLTYEQYF.

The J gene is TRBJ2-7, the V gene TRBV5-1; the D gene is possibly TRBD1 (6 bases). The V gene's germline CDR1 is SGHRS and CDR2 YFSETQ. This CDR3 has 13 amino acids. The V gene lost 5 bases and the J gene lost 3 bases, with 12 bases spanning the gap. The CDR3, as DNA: TGCGCCAGCAGGTCCCCGGGACACTACGAGCAGTACTTC. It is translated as CASRSPGHYEQYF.